A selection of T cell receptor beta chains follows, all from one sample in a study of PD-1 and CTLA-4 blockade in melanoma. Using immunoSEQ multiplex PCR, the repertoire was profiled, and TCRdb retains in-frame clones only, with some absent. The profile shows 20,000 to 25,000 clones, about 91% of them singletons. Specimen: CD8+ T cells from peripheral blood, collected before anti-PD-1 treatment. These TCRs come from a human donor with melanoma. CDR3s leave out the opening cysteine and the closing phenylalanine or tryptophan. Fields, in order: V gene, clone size, CDR3 protein. Rows may omit the clone size; those that give it use once, few, many or a size class.

TRBV19	NA	ASSIGAASYEQY
TRBV28	NA	ASSSLSDYGYT
TRBV25-1	NA	ASSYGTYNEQF
TRBV4-2	few	ASSQEGTSFDAEAF
TRBV6-5	NA	ASSSGRTNYGYT
TRBV7-9	NA	ASSLGQTDGYT
TRBV9	NA	ASSVGVRDTDTQY
TRBV27	NA	ASSFPMREQF
TRBV27	NA	ASSFGPNQPQH
TRBV30	NA	AWSVSGTEAF
TRBV5-5	NA	ASSLDLVEAF
TRBV3-1/TRBV3-2	NA	ASSHEGGWTEAF
TRBV23-1	NA	ASSRGGWWNSPLH
TRBV18	NA	ASSEGTVNTEAF
TRBV6-1	NA	ASSEGWGGNQPQH
TRBV30	few	AWSAQGAEAF
TRBV4-2	few	ASSQGASQPQH
TRBV11-2	NA	ASSSPGTRNEQY
TRBV3-1/TRBV3-2	few	ASSQVSGRNEQF
TRBV27	NA	ASKPQESTEAF
TRBV27	few	ASSLYTNTEAF
TRBV19	NA	ASSIRGRTEAF
TRBV28	NA	ASSSLMGVNTEAF
TRBV7-8	NA	ASSSRTSAVLGEQY
TRBV12-5	once	ASGLGAAAF
TRBV2	NA	ASRGGKETQY
TRBV11-2	NA	ASSPLYRGGDEQF
TRBV5-6	NA	ASSLGSPYEQY
TRBV4-1	NA	ASSQGAGTAISYEQY
TRBV4-1	few	ASNSEPGQGNQPQH
TRBV4-1	NA	ASSQDTRGTEAF
TRBV19	NA	ASSTGNSPLH
TRBV6-5	NA	ASGAGQKDGELF
TRBV23-1	NA	ASSQFRDEQY
TRBV7-6	NA	ASSLGAGWQETQY
TRBV2	NA	ASGPDRGGANVLT
TRBV4-1	NA	ASRGDRLNTEAF
TRBV7-7	once	ASSPWGTGSYNEQF
TRBV7-2	few	ASSLEGGISYEQY
TRBV5-4	NA	ASSLALNTEAF
TRBV23-1	NA	ASSQVGASVRTEAF
TRBV5-1	NA	ASSILAGEGDTQY
TRBV18	once	ASSPVPGHLQETQY
TRBV9	NA	ASSGGGRTEAF
TRBV25-1	NA	ASSGTDEQY
TRBV28	NA	ASIKTGVNSPLH
TRBV27	NA	ASSQGLHNEQF
TRBV6-1	NA	ASSESLGGRGNTIY
TRBV4-2	once	ASSQDEVGSDTGELF